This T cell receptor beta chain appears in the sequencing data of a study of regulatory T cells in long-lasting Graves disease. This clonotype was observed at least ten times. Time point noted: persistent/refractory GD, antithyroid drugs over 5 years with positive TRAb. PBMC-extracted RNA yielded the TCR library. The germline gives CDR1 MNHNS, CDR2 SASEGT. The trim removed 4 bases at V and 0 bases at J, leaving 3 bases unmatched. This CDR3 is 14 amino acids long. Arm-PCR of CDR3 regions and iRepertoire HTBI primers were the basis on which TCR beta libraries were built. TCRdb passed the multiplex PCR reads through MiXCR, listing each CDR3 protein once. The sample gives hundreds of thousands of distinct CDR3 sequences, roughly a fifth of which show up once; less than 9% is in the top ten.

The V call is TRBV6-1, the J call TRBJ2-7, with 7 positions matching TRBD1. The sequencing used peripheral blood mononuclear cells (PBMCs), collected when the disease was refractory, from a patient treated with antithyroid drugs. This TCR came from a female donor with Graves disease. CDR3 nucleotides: TGTGCCAGCAGTGTAGGACAGGACTCCTACGAGCAGTACTTC. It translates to CASSVGQDSYEQYF.